This T cell receptor (beta chain) was sequenced for a study of OX40 agonist ivuxolimab in advanced cancers. Broadly, across the study: Ivuxolimab was a fully human IgG2 agonistic monoclonal antibody targeting the costimulatory receptor OX40 (CD134). Intravenous ivuxolimab was administered to patients every 2 weeks at six dose levels: 0.01, 0.1, 0.3, 1.5, 3 and 10 mg/kg. Of the approximately 54 patients in dose escalation, about 20 had hepatocellular carcinoma, approximately 15 had melanoma, 9 had renal cell carcinoma and 9 had head and neck cancer. In the dose-escalation cohort, 75% to 90% of patients were male, and the mean age was roughly 60 years with a range of roughly 23 to 79. Prior anti-PD-1, anti-PD-L1 or anti-CTLA-4 therapy was permitted, and about two fifths of dose-escalation patients had received checkpoint inhibitors. Partial responses were achieved by three dose-escalation patients, of whom one had hepatocellular carcinoma and two had cutaneous melanoma. Peripheral TCRbeta sequencing was intended to test whether TCR sequence diversity was altered and clonal T-cell expansion was caused by ivuxolimab. The paper reports the monotherapy dose-escalation portion (N of about 50 patients) of the phase I ivuxolimab trial. Overall study results and their limits: Partial responders in the 0.1-3.0 mg/kg groups had among the lowest normalized peripheral clonal expansion, especially among CD8+ T cells. Low levels of normalized T-cell clonal expansion were also shown by some nonresponding patients. At doses of 0.1 to 3.0 mg/kg, clonal expansion of both CD4+ and CD8+ blood T cells was observed from baseline to week 6. After ivuxolimab, more expanded clones were found on average in CD8+ T cells than in CD4+ T cells. The antigen specificity of the peripheral T cells that underwent clonal expansion was not determined.

For sequencing of the TCRbeta CDR3 region, genomic DNA was extracted from the sorted cells. TCRbeta CDR3 regions were sequenced using the immunoSEQ Assay. The clones in this table, taken by TCRdb from immuneACCESS, are in-frame only. Not every clone is retained; where verified, under half of the shortfall comes from an unresolved V gene, and the cause of the rest is unknown. This sample has more than 9,000 clones in its table, and less than 80% of those were observed once. The ten biggest clones cover approximately 22% of the sample. The germline V and J ends show losses of 2 bases and 0 bases respectively, and no gene match explains 4 bases of the junction. The germline V gene (reference sequence) gives CDR1 as LNHDA and CDR2 as SQIVND. Spanning cysteine to phenylalanine, the CDR3 consists of 16 amino acids. Of all the DNA, just the CDR3 is kept, 48 bases in frame from base 1. In regard to this clone: Which antigen it targets is not known. Qualities for individual bases were not recorded, and no much larger clone is one base off.

Patients with a history of autoimmune disease or receiving systemic immunosuppression were excluded from the trial. Peripheral blood for TCR sequencing was collected from all dose cohorts at baseline, on cycle 4 day 1, and on cycle 7 day 1. The samples were drawn from a first-in-human, open-label, multicenter phase I dose-escalation trial of ivuxolimab. Adults with locally advanced or metastatic head and neck squamous cell, hepatocellular, melanoma or renal cell carcinoma were enrolled in the trial. CD4+ and CD8+ T cells were sorted separately from peripheral blood before TCR sequencing. The sequence joins TRBV19 to TRBJ2-1, with 7 junctional bases fitting TRBD1. This specimen consisted of CD4+ or CD8+ T cells sorted from blood, obtained in a trial of the OX40 agonist ivuxolimab. This receptor was identified in an adult with an advanced solid tumor such as melanoma, head and neck, liver or kidney cancer. CDR3 region: CASSILAGGSYNEQFF. The nucleotide sequence is given as TGTGCCAGTAGTATACTGGCAGGGGGCTCCTACAATGAGCAGTTCTTC. Reference TRBV19 and TRBJ2-1 genes cover what lies past the CDR3, so the full variable domain is DGGITQSPKYLFRKEGQNVTLSCEQNLNHDAMYWYRQDPGQGLRLIYYSQIVNDFQKGDIAEGYSVSREKKESFPLTVTSAQKNPTAFYLCASSILAGGSYNEQFFGPGTRLTVL.